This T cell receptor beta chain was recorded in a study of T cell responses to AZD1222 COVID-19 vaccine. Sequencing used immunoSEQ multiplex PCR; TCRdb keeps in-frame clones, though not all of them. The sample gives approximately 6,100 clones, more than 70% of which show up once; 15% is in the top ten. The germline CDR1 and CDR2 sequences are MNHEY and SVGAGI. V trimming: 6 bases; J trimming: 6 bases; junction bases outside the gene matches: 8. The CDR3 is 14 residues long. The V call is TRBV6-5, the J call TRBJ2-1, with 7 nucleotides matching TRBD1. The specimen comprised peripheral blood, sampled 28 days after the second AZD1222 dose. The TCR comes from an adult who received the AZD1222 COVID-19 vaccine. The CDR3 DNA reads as TGTGCCAGCAGCCGACCGACAGGGTCCAATGAGCAGTTCTTC. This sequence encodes CASSRPTGSNEQFF.